The 29 T cell receptor beta chains below come from one sample, sequenced in a study of CD8+ T cells in alopecia areata. Extracted from the samples, RNA was reverse transcribed into cDNA to serve as the sequencing template. Clones were read by immunoSEQ multiplex PCR, and TCRdb kept only the in-frame ones, dropping some. The data hold 150,000 or so clones, with about 66% observed a single time. The sample was CD8+ T cells sorted from blood, taken at week 0. These receptors were taken from a human donor with alopecia areata.

The chain links TRBV7-9 to TRBJ2-1, with D possibly being TRBD1 (6 bases). V lost 11 bases and J 4 bases, leaving 12 bases between the germline ends. Germline V CDR1 and CDR2: SEHNR, FQNEAQ (reference sequence). The CDR3 has 12 amino acids. CDR3 sequence reads: CAGKDRYNEQFF. CDR3 DNA sequence: TGTGCCGGCAAGGACAGATACAATGAGCAGTTCTTC.

The chain's CDR3 is CASSLASTDYEQYF. The CDR3 DNA reads TGTGCCAGCAGCTTAGCCTCGACGGACTACGAGCAGTACTTC. The gene calls are TRBV7-9 and TRBJ2-7; D uncertain. This CDR3 is 14 amino acids long. The ends were cut back, 0 bases at V and 3 bases at J, with 9 bases in the middle. CDR1 and CDR2 from the germline V gene are SEHNR and FQNEAQ (reference sequence).

The chain carries TRBV30 and TRBJ2-1; D unclear. Trimming took off 1 base at V and 7 bases at J, with 14 bases between the two ends. The germline V gene has CDR1 GTSNPN and CDR2 SVGIG (reference sequence). The length of the CDR3 is 14 residues. CDR3 region: CAWSGPGSRNEQFF. CDR3 bases: TGTGCCTGGAGTGGGCCAGGTTCCCGGAATGAGCAGTTCTTC.

The rearrangement links TRBV5-1 to TRBJ2-1; 12 nucleotides line up with TRBD1. V shed 5 bases and J 6 bases; nucleotides not matched to a gene: 3. There are 14 residues in the CDR3. Germline V gives CDR1 SGHRS, CDR2 YFSETQ. The CDR3 region has the DNA TGCGCCAGCAGACCGGGACAGGGGGCCAATGAGCAGTTCTTC. Translated: CASRPGQGANEQFF.

This chain uses TRBV7-9 with TRBJ2-7, with TRBD1 matching over 11 bases. The CDR3 is made up of 18 amino acids. The trim removed 5 bases at V and 0 bases at J, leaving 12 bases unmatched. Looked up from germline, CDR1 is SEHNR and CDR2 is FQNEAQ (reference sequence). In nucleotides, the CDR3 is TGTGCCAGCAGCCCTTTGGGGACAGGGGGTTCCGACTCCTACGAGCAGTACTTC. It yields the protein CASSPLGTGGSDSYEQYF.

The CDR3 nucleotides read TGTGCCAGCAGTGAGAGGAGGGGAGAGTATAGCAATCAGCCCCAGCATTTT. This codes for CASSERRGEYSNQPQHF. V usage is TRBV6-1 and J usage is TRBJ1-5; tentative D call: TRBD1 (5 bases). V was cut by 3 bases and J by 0 bases, with 15 bases left in between. This CDR3 comprises 17 residues. CDR1 is MNHNS and CDR2 is SASEGT in the germline V gene.

This sequence joins TRBV9 and TRBJ2-7; D is ambiguous. Between the trimmed V and J ends, which lost 2 bases and 5 bases, there was a span of 11 bases. The CDR3 has 13 residues. CDR1 and CDR2 from the germline V gene are SGDLS and YYNGEE. DNA of the CDR3: TGTGCCAGCAGCGTGACGACATTGGACGAGCAGTACTTC. Protein product: CASSVTTLDEQYF.

This clone was counted between two and nine times. The chain combines TRBV7-2 with TRBJ1-1; D gene ambiguous. In germline, CDR1 is SGHTA, CDR2 FQGNSA. The CDR3 runs to 12 residues. V was trimmed by 5 bases and J by 5 bases, leaving 9 bases between them. This CDR3 is CASSTSWTEAFF. CDR3 DNA sequence: TGTGCCAGCAGCACAAGTTGGACTGAAGCTTTCTTT. Full variable domain (outside the CDR3, taken from reference TRBV7-2 and TRBJ1-1): GAGVSQSPSNKVTEKGKDVELRCDPISGHTALYWYRQSLGQGLEFLIYFQGNSAPDKSGLPSDRFSAERTGGSVSTLTIQRTQQEDSAVYLCASSTSWTEAFFGQGTRLTVV.

CDR3 in amino acids: CASSQGAGGGGYTF. The DNA of the CDR3 is TGCGCCAGCAGCCAAGGGGCGGGCGGCGGTGGCTACACCTTC. V usage is TRBV4-1 and J usage is TRBJ1-2; D not resolved. The CDR3 has 14 amino acids. The V and J ends lost 1 base and 7 bases respectively, with 13 bases between them. The V gene's germline CDR1 is MGHRA and CDR2 YSYEKL.

J is TRBJ1-6 and V is TRBV7-9; no reliable D call. CDR1 and CDR2 (germline): SEHNR, FQNEAQ (reference sequence). Trimming took 4 bases from V and 7 from J, leaving 14 bases between them. CDR3 length equals 15 residues. The CDR3 here is CASSYRGSRNSPLHF. The CDR3, as DNA: TGTGCCAGCAGCTACCGAGGGTCGCGGAATTCACCCCTCCACTTT.

V is TRBV19 and J is TRBJ2-7; tentatively, D is TRBD2 (6 bases). Germline CDR1 is LNHDA and CDR2 is SQIVND (reference sequence). V lost 7 bases and J 6 bases, leaving 13 bases between the germline ends. The CDR3 is made up of 12 amino acids. The DNA of the CDR3 is TGTGCCAGTATCGATACTAGCCGCGAGCAGTACTTC. The encoded protein is CASIDTSREQYF.

The rearrangement uses TRBV6-1 and TRBJ2-1; D gene unclear. V was pared by 6 bases and J by 4 bases, with 4 bases between. The CDR3 contains 11 residues. Germline V gene sequence: CDR1 MNHNS, CDR2 SASEGT. CDR3 in DNA: TGTGCCAGCAGAGGTTACAATGAGCAGTTCTTC. It encodes CASRGYNEQFF.

The CDR3 here is CASSLGTGTWEQYF. CDR3 DNA sequence: TGTGCCAGCAGTCTAGGTACGGGCACTTGGGAGCAGTACTTC. The rearrangement links TRBV27 to TRBJ2-7; D uncertain. V was clipped by 5 bases and J by 7 bases, with 18 bases between them. The germline gives CDR1 MNHEY, CDR2 SMNVEV (reference sequence). The CDR3 is 14 amino acids.

Worth noting for this clone: The same CDR3 can be traced to other DNA sequences in this sample. The rearrangement uses TRBV29-1 and TRBJ2-1; D might be TRBD1 or TRBD2, each matching 5 bases. V lost 4 bases, J lost 7 bases, and 5 bases lay in between. CDR1 and CDR2 (germline): SQVTM, ANQGSEA. CDR3 length equals 10 residues. DNA for the CDR3: TGCAGCGTTGGGGGGAATGAGCAGTTCTTC. This encodes CSVGGNEQFF.

The rearrangement joins TRBV7-9 to TRBJ2-1, with 8 bases lining up with TRBD2. In germline, CDR1 is SEHNR, CDR2 FQNEAQ (reference sequence). This CDR3 has 14 amino acids. The V segment lost 6 bases and the J segment 8 bases; nucleotides outside the gene matches: 9. CDR3: CASSPGGDLDEQFF. DNA for the CDR3: TGTGCCAGCAGTCCCGGGGGGGACCTCGATGAGCAGTTCTTC.

The CDR3 loop is CSVRDTEAFF. CDR3 bases: TGCAGCGTTAGAGACACTGAAGCTTTCTTT. This chain joins TRBV29-1 and TRBJ1-1; D unresolved. Trimming removed 5 bases at V and 3 bases at J, with 4 bases between. CDR3 length: 10 amino acids. In germline, CDR1 is SQVTM, CDR2 ANQGSEA.

The chain is built from TRBV29-1 and TRBJ2-7; D is unresolved. V was pared by 3 bases and J by 2 bases, with 8 bases between. The CDR3 has 12 residues. CDR1 is SQVTM, CDR2 ANQGSEA, per germline. The chain's CDR3 is CSVEVETYEQYF. Written as DNA, the CDR3 is TGCAGCGTTGAGGTAGAGACCTACGAGCAGTACTTC.

The J gene is TRBJ2-3, the V gene TRBV19, with a weak D call TRBD1 (6 bases). CDR3 length: 14 residues. Trimming took off 7 bases at V and 6 bases at J, with 17 bases between the two ends. Germline V lookup: CDR1 LNHDA, CDR2 SQIVND (reference sequence). The CDR3 DNA follows: TGTGCCAGTACCACACAGGGCCAAGGGGATACGCAGTATTTT. This gives the protein CASTTQGQGDTQYF.

The chain's CDR3 is CASSPTAYNEQFF. In DNA form, the CDR3 reads TGTGCCAGCAGCCCTACAGCCTACAATGAGCAGTTCTTC. The chain combines TRBV5-6 with TRBJ2-1; unclear D gene. Germline V gene sequence: CDR1 SGHDT, CDR2 YYEEEE. This CDR3 has 13 residues. Trimming took off 4 bases at V and 2 bases at J, with 7 bases between the two ends.

This clone was seen a handful of times. J is TRBJ2-2 and V is TRBV7-9; D is ambiguous. V lost 5 bases and J 1 base, leaving 8 bases between the germline ends. Per the germline V gene, CDR1 is SEHNR and CDR2 is FQNEAQ (reference sequence). This CDR3 contains 14 residues. In DNA, the CDR3 is TGTGCCAGCAGCGAGTTGAGGAACACCGGGGAGCTGTTTTTT. This codes for CASSELRNTGELFF.

The V call is TRBV25-1, the J call TRBJ2-3; 11 bases line up with TRBD2. Germline trimming cut 4 bases from V and 6 bases from J; bases unmatched to any gene: 6. The germline CDR1 and CDR2 sequences are MGHDK and SYGVNS. This CDR3 has 15 residues. CDR3 nucleotides: TGTGCCAGCAGTGTTAGCGGGGGGGCAACGGATACGCAGTATTTT. Translated, it gives CASSVSGGATDTQYF. The full variable domain, completed using reference TRBV25-1 and TRBJ2-3, is EADIYQTPRYLVIGTGKKITLECSQTMGHDKMYWYQQDPGMELHLIHYSYGVNSTEKGDLSSESTVSRIRTEHFPLTLESARPSHTSQYLCASSVSGGATDTQYFGPGTRLTVL.

This clone showed up just a few times. V usage is TRBV5-1 and J usage is TRBJ1-1, with D maybe TRBD1 (5 bases). CDR3 length: 16 residues. Trimming removed 3 bases at V and 0 bases at J, with 15 bases between. Germline V gene data show CDR1 as SGHRS and CDR2 as YFSETQ. CDR3 DNA sequence: TGCGCCAGCAGCTGGGGTAGGCAGGGAATGAACACTGAAGCTTTCTTT. It codes for CASSWGRQGMNTEAFF.

This chain uses TRBV4-1 with TRBJ1-5; weak D call: TRBD1 (6 bases). V lost 1 base and J lost 1, with 11 bases in between. The CDR3 consists of 16 residues. CDR1 MGHRA and CDR2 YSYEKL come from the germline V gene. Here the CDR3 reads CASSQGGGQSNQPQHF. The CDR3 region has the DNA TGCGCCAGCAGCCAAGGTGGGGGGCAAAGCAATCAGCCCCAGCATTTT.

This clone was seen more than once but under ten times. The rearrangement uses TRBV30 and TRBJ2-1, with D unclear. The CDR3 is 13 residues long. Germline V lookup: CDR1 GTSNPN, CDR2 SVGIG (reference sequence). Trimming took off 4 bases at V and 4 bases at J, with 11 bases between the two ends. The CDR3 nucleotides read TGTGCCTGGATTATCGGGCCTTACAATGAGCAGTTCTTC. It translates to CAWIIGPYNEQFF.

This clone was seen only a few times. Other DNA sequences within the sample encode an identical CDR3. The chain is built from TRBV29-1 and TRBJ2-7; 11 nucleotides match TRBD1. V lost 7 bases to trimming and J lost 0 bases; unmatched junction nucleotides: 5. The germline gives CDR1 SQVTM, CDR2 ANQGSEA. This CDR3 region has 14 residues. The CDR3 here is CSARGTGGSYEQYF. CDR3 in DNA: TGCAGCGCCAGGGGGACAGGGGGCTCCTACGAGCAGTACTTC.

For the CDR3, the DNA is TGCAGCGTTGCTGAGCGAGGAAGCAATCAGCCCCAGCATTTT. This gives the protein CSVAERGSNQPQHF. This chain connects TRBV29-1 to TRBJ1-5; no clear D gene. V was trimmed by 4 bases and J by 1 base, leaving 11 bases between them. The CDR3 spans 14 residues. Germline CDR1 SQVTM, CDR2 ANQGSEA.

The chain recombines TRBV5-1 with TRBJ2-7; 14 nucleotides align to TRBD2. The CDR3 runs to 16 residues. CDR1 is SGHRS, CDR2 YFSETQ, per germline. Trimming took 3 bases from V and 2 from J; bases not matched to a gene: 4. CDR3 DNA: TGCGCCAGCAGCTCCCCGACTAGCGGGGGGGCCTACGAGCAGTACTTC. Translating gives CASSSPTSGGAYEQYF.

The gene calls are TRBV6-6 and TRBJ2-7; no reliable D call. The germline gives CDR1 MNHNY, CDR2 SVGAGI (reference sequence). V shed 2 bases and J shed 1 base, with 12 bases lying between them. CDR3 length: 15 amino acids. The CDR3 spells CASSYRPAESYEQYF. The CDR3 nucleotides are TGTGCCAGCAGTTACCGACCGGCGGAGTCCTACGAGCAGTACTTC.

This clone was seen a few times. CDR3 region: CASSGAGEPDIQYF. In nucleotides, the CDR3 is TGTGCCAGCAGTGGAGCGGGGGAACCAGACATTCAGTACTTC. The chain joins TRBV25-1 to TRBJ2-4; 8 bases line up with TRBD2. The V segment lost 4 bases and the J segment 8 bases; nucleotides outside the gene matches: 7. CDR1 and CDR2 (germline): MGHDK, SYGVNS. The CDR3 totals 14 residues. The entire variable domain, with the rest obtained from reference TRBV25-1 and TRBJ2-4, is as follows: EADIYQTPRYLVIGTGKKITLECSQTMGHDKMYWYQQDPGMELHLIHYSYGVNSTEKGDLSSESTVSRIRTEHFPLTLESARPSHTSQYLCASSGAGEPDIQYFGAGTRLSVL.